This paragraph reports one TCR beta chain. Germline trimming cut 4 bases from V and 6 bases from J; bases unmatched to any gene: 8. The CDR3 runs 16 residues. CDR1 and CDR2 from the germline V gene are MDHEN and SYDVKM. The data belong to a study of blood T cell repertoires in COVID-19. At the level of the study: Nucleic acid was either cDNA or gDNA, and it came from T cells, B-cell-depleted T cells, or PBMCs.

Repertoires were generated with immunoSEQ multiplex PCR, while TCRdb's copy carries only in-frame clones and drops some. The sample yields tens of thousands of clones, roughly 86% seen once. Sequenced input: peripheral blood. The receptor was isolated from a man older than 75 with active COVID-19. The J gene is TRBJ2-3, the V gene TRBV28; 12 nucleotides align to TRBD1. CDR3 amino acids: CASSSLGTGGSDTQYF. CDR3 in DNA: TGTGCCAGCAGTTCCCTCGGGACAGGGGGCTCGGATACGCAGTATTTT.